This passage covers 21 T cell receptor beta chains from one sample sequenced in a study of blood T cell repertoires in COVID-19. The repertoire was sequenced with immunoSEQ multiplex PCR; TCRdb's copy has only in-frame clones and lacks some. The data show about 350,000 clones, roughly 90% seen once. Sequencing input: peripheral blood. The receptors were gathered from a woman in her 70s with COVID-19, enrolled during active disease.

This clone has a single count. V gene TRBV7-8 combines with J gene TRBJ1-1; no reliable D call. Trimming stripped 3 bases from V and 5 bases from J, with 10 bases between. Germline CDR1 and CDR2: SGHVS and FQNEAQ. The CDR3 runs 13 residues. CDR3 residues: CASSLTAETEAFF. CDR3 nucleotides: TGTGCCAGCAGCTTGACTGCAGAAACTGAAGCTTTCTTT.

The chain carries TRBV15 and TRBJ1-5; 7 bases agree with TRBD1. The CDR3 covers 18 residues. J gave up 0 bases and V 0 bases, and 8 bases lay outside the gene matches. The germline gives CDR1 LNHNV, CDR2 YYDKDF (reference sequence). CDR3 in amino acids: CATSRDAGTVYSNQPQHF. The CDR3, as DNA: TGTGCCACCAGCAGAGATGCAGGGACAGTCTATAGCAATCAGCCCCAGCATTTT.

J is TRBJ2-1 and V is TRBV30; TRBD2 aligns across 8 bases. Germline-derived CDR1 and CDR2 are GTSNPN and SVGIG (reference sequence). This CDR3 comprises 14 residues. Trimming removed 1 base from V and 5 bases from J; junction bases left unmatched: 4. The CDR3 region is CAWSEAGEDNEQFF. The DNA for the CDR3 is TGTGCCTGGAGTGAAGCGGGGGAGGACAATGAGCAGTTCTTC.

This chain links TRBV18 with TRBJ1-6, with TRBD1 identical over 7 bases. V dropped 2 bases and J dropped 11; count of bases not matched to a gene: 12. Germline CDR1 is KGHSH and CDR2 is LQKENI. The CDR3 is made up of 16 amino acids. The CDR3 nucleotides read TGTGCCAGCTCACCAAAGACAGGGTTGAGTCCTACACCCCTCCACTTT. It encodes CASSPKTGLSPTPLHF.

V and J are TRBV4-2 and TRBJ2-3, with 9 nucleotides matching TRBD2. The CDR3 totals 18 residues. Trimming took 1 base from V and 8 from J; bases not matched to a gene: 16. Germline values: CDR1 LGHNA, CDR2 YNFKEQ. Written as DNA, the CDR3 is TGTGCCAGCAGCCAAGTCCTCCCCGAGGTAGCGGGGGCAGGTACGCAGTATTTT. Protein: CASSQVLPEVAGAGTQYF.

The chain links TRBV11-2 to TRBJ2-7; 10 bases are shared with TRBD2. This CDR3 region has 15 residues. The J segment lost 2 bases and the V segment lost 2 bases, leaving 3 bases of the junction unmatched. Germline V lookup: CDR1 SGHAT, CDR2 FQNNGV. The CDR3 coding sequence is TGTGCCAGCAGCTTACAAAGCGGGGGGGCCTACGAGCAGTACTTC. Its protein product is CASSLQSGGAYEQYF.

On this clone: In the same sample, other DNA sequences code for this CDR3. V gene TRBV7-2 combines with J gene TRBJ1-1, with D perhaps TRBD1 (5 bases). The germline gives CDR1 SGHTA, CDR2 FQGNSA. V was shortened by 1 base and J by 4 bases, with 10 bases between the two germline ends. This CDR3 spans 14 amino acids. CDR3 bases: TGTGCCAGCAGCTTAGACTTGGGGGGCACTGAAGCTTTCTTT. Translation: CASSLDLGGTEAFF.

The chain employs TRBV20-1 and TRBJ1-2, with TRBD1 identical over 7 bases. Germline trimming cut 3 bases from V and 8 bases from J; bases unmatched to any gene: 6. CDR3 size: 12 residues. CDR1 is DFQATT, CDR2 SNEGSKA, per germline (reference sequence). The CDR3 region has the DNA TGCAGTGCTAGTATTACAGGGGACGGCTACACCTTC. Its protein is CSASITGDGYTF.

V usage is TRBV4-2 and J usage is TRBJ2-1, with D unclear. V was shortened by 4 bases and J by 0 bases, with 25 bases between the two germline ends. CDR1 LGHNA and CDR2 YNFKEQ come from the germline V gene. This CDR3 comprises 20 residues. The CDR3 region is CASSRSLLNSFRGSYNEQFF. The CDR3 coding sequence is TGTGCCAGCAGCCGATCCCTACTTAACAGTTTCCGTGGCTCCTACAATGAGCAGTTCTTC.

This chain uses TRBV29-1 with TRBJ2-2; 7 positions match TRBD1. J was trimmed by 6 bases and V by 6 bases; bases with no gene match: 4. Germline V gives CDR1 SQVTM, CDR2 ANQGSEA. The CDR3 is 12 amino acids. For the CDR3, the DNA is TGCAGCGTCTTACAGGGGCCCGGGGAGCTGTTTTTT. Protein sequence: CSVLQGPGELFF.

The chain uses TRBV11-2 and TRBJ2-7, with 9 bases that match TRBD1. Germline CDR1 reads SGHAT; CDR2 reads FQNNGV. V lost 1 base and J lost 4; bases outside the gene matches: 8. This CDR3 region has 16 residues. Written as DNA, the CDR3 is TGTGCCAGCAGCTTAGGGGGGGACAGGGCTGTTTACGAGCAGTACTTC. Translation gives CASSLGGDRAVYEQYF.

CDR3 sequence (DNA): TGTGCCAGCAGCTTAAAGAGGGCACGAGGCAATCAGCCCCAGCATTTT. Protein sequence: CASSLKRARGNQPQHF. The J gene is TRBJ1-5, the V gene TRBV7-2; D unresolved. This CDR3 is 16 amino acids long. Germline loops: CDR1 SGHTA, CDR2 FQGNSA. Trimming left V 2 bases short and J 2 bases short, with 13 bases between.

This chain uses TRBV30 with TRBJ1-5; maybe TRBD1 (6 bases). CDR1 is GTSNPN, CDR2 SVGIG, per germline (reference sequence). Trimming left V 0 bases short and J 7 bases short, with 16 bases between. The CDR3 has 15 residues. This CDR3 reads CAWSVHSGVGQPQHF. CDR3 sequence (DNA): TGTGCCTGGAGTGTACACTCAGGGGTAGGCCAGCCCCAGCATTTT.

The genes are TRBV9 and TRBJ2-2; TRBD2 is a possible D gene (6 bases). V gave up 0 bases and J gave up 1 base, with 7 bases separating them. The CDR3 spans 15 residues. Germline V gene data show CDR1 as SGDLS and CDR2 as YYNGEE. The CDR3 nucleotides read TGTGCCAGCAGCGTAGGTAGCGGGAACACCGGGGAGCTGTTTTTT. Amino acid sequence: CASSVGSGNTGELFF.

Remarks on this clone: This sample also contains other DNA sequences that code for the same CDR3. The chain employs TRBV7-9 and TRBJ1-4; 7 bases are a match to TRBD1. The CDR3 has 15 residues. Germline CDR1 reads SEHNR; CDR2 reads FQNEAQ (reference sequence). Trimming removed 5 bases from V and 0 bases from J; junction bases left unmatched: 3. Written as DNA, the CDR3 is TGTGCCAGCAGCCCCGGGACAGCAACTAATGAAAAACTGTTTTTT. Amino acid sequence: CASSPGTATNEKLFF.

The chain couples TRBV19 to TRBJ2-3; the D gene is possibly TRBD2 (6 bases). This CDR3 contains 16 residues. Germline V gives CDR1 LNHDA, CDR2 SQIVND (reference sequence). Trimming shortened V by 5 bases and J by 1 base, and 16 bases separated the two germline ends. CDR3 coding DNA: TGTGCCAGTAGTGCGGGACTGAGTTGGGGCACAGATACGCAGTATTTT. Translation gives CASSAGLSWGTDTQYF. The variable domain in full, completed from reference TRBV19 and TRBJ2-3, reads DGGITQSPKYLFRKEGQNVTLSCEQNLNHDAMYWYRQDPGQGLRLIYYSQIVNDFQKGDIAEGYSVSREKKESFPLTVTSAQKNPTAFYLCASSAGLSWGTDTQYFGPGTRLTVL.

CDR3 sequence (DNA): TGTGCCAGCAGCTCCAGTGGGGCCCCCCTCCACTTT. Its protein is CASSSSGAPLHF. This chain links TRBV9 with TRBJ1-6; D may be TRBD1 (5 bases). Trimming removed 4 bases at V and 13 bases at J, with 12 bases between. Per the germline V gene, CDR1 is SGDLS and CDR2 is YYNGEE. CDR3 size: 12 residues.

The chain has TRBV18 and TRBJ1-1, with TRBD1 identical over 7 bases. V lost 1 base to trimming and J lost 0 bases; unmatched junction nucleotides: 5. The CDR3 totals 16 residues. The germline V gene encodes CDR1 KGHSH and CDR2 LQKENI. The CDR3 coding sequence is TGTGCCAGCTCACCACTAGGGACAGCTATGAACACTGAAGCTTTCTTT. Translating it yields CASSPLGTAMNTEAFF. Based on the CDR3 plus reference TRBV18 and TRBJ1-1, the full variable domain is NAGVMQNPRHLVRRRGQEARLRCSPMKGHSHVYWYRQLPEEGLKFMVYLQKENIIDESGMPKERFSAEFPKEGPSILRIQQVVRGDSAAYFCASSPLGTAMNTEAFFGQGTRLTVV.

CDR3 sequence: CASTMDRGSYGYTF. The CDR3 region has the DNA TGTGCCAGTACCATGGACAGGGGATCCTATGGCTACACCTTC. V and J are TRBV19 and TRBJ1-2; 9 bases map to TRBD1. The CDR3 runs to 14 residues. Germline CDR1 LNHDA, CDR2 SQIVND (reference sequence). The V and J ends lost 7 bases and 4 bases, in that order; junction bases with no gene match: 7.

This clone showed up just once. The chain couples TRBV4-1 to TRBJ2-5; the match to TRBD2 covers 7 bases. Germline V gene data show CDR1 as MGHRA and CDR2 as YSYEKL. J lost 2 bases, V lost 3 bases, and 6 bases had no gene match. The CDR3 is 15 amino acids. The CDR3: CASSQGVGGQETQYF. The CDR3 nucleotides are TGCGCCAGCAGCCAGGGGGTCGGGGGGCAAGAGACCCAGTACTTC.

The chain has TRBV30 and TRBJ1-6; D unclear. Germline CDR1 GTSNPN, CDR2 SVGIG (reference sequence). The CDR3 loop spans 12 amino acids. V gave up 6 bases and J gave up 10 bases, with 13 bases separating them. This chain's CDR3 is CACDFDGSPLHF. CDR3 nucleotide sequence: TGTGCCTGTGACTTCGACGGGTCACCCCTCCACTTT.